Each of the 3 T cell receptor beta chains below was sequenced from the same sample in a study of blood T cell repertoires in COVID-19. Some clones are missing from TCRdb's copy, which holds only in-frame ones; the method was immunoSEQ multiplex PCR. The data contain about 140,000 clones, 82% of them seen just once; the ten biggest clones take up about 4.2%. The sequenced sample was peripheral blood. These receptors were obtained from an elderly woman with acute or convalescent COVID-19.

The V and J genes are TRBV6-5 and TRBJ1-1, with D maybe TRBD1 (5 bases). Germline CDR1 reads MNHEY; CDR2 reads SVGAGI. Trimming shortened V by 8 bases and J by 1 base, and 11 bases separated the two germline ends. There are 13 residues in the CDR3. In DNA, the CDR3 is TGTGCCAGCGGGGGGTTGTGGAACACTGAAGCTTTCTTT. Translating gives CASGGLWNTEAFF.

This sequence joins TRBV27 and TRBJ2-7, with D possibly being TRBD2 (6 bases). The CDR3 covers 14 residues. V was cut by 5 bases and J by 1 base, with 12 bases left in between. Germline lookup yields CDR1 MNHEY and CDR2 SMNVEV (reference sequence). The CDR3 region has the DNA TGTGCCAGCAGTCCTCACGGAGGGTCCTACGAGCAGTACTTC. It yields the protein CASSPHGGSYEQYF.

Details on this clone: Other DNA sequences within the sample encode an identical CDR3. The chain uses TRBV21-1 and TRBJ1-1; the table's D call, TRBD1, has no DNA check behind it. TRBV21-1 is described as a pseudogene. This CDR3 spans 19 amino acids. The CDR3, as DNA: TGTGCCAGCAGCAAATTATTTATCTTTCGGAGGGGGCCGGGCGGTGAAGCTTTCTTT. Residues: CASSKLFIFRRGPGGEAFF.